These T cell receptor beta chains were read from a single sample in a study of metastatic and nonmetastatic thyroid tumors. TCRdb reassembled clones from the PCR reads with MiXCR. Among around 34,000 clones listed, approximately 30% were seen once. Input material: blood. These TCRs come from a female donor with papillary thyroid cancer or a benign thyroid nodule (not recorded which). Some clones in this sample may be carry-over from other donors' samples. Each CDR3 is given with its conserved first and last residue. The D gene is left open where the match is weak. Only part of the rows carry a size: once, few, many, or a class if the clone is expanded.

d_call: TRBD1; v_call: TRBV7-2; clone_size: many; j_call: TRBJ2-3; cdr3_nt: TGTGCCAGCAGCAGCCGGACAGGGGGAGCAGATACGCAGTATTTT; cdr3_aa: CASSSRTGGADTQYF
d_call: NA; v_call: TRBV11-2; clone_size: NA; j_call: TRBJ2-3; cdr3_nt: TGTGTCTTAGGGGAACCAGATTCGCAGTATTTC; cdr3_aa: CVLGEPDSQYF
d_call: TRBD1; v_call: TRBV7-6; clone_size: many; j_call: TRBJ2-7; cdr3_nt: TGTGCCAGCAGCTTAGCGGGCCAGGGGGCGGACGAGCAGTACTTC; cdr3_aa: CASSLAGQGADEQYF
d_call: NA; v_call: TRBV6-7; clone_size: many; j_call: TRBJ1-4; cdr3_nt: TGTGCCATTTCGGACGACAAGTGTGAAAAACTGTTTTTT; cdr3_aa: CAISDDKCEKLFF
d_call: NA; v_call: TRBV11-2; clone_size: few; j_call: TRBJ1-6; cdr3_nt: TGTGCCAGCAGCCCCAGACAGGAAAGGTCCTATAATTCACCCCTCCACTTT; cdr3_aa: CASSPRQERSYNSPLHF
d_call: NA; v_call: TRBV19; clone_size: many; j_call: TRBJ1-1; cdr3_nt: TGTGCCAGTAACACCTGGGAGGGCACTGAAGCTTTCTTT; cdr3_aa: CASNTWEGTEAFF
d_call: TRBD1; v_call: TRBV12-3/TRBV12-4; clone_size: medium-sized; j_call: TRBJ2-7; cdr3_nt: TGTGCCAGCAGTTTAGGGACAGGGCCCGGGCAGTACTTC; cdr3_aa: CASSLGTGPGQYF
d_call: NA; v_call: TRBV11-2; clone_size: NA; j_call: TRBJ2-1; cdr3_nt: TGTGCCAGCACCTCTAGAGGCGAGACAGACTACAATGAGCAGTTCTTC; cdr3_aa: CASTSRGETDYNEQFF
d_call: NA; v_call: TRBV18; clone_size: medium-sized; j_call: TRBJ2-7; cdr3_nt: TGTGCCAGCTCACCACTGGCTAGGCTCTCGTACGAGCAGTACTTC; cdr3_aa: CASSPLARLSYEQYF
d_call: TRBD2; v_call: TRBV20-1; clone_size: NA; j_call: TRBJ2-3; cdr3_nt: TGCAGTGCTAGAGTTTGGGGACTAGCGGCAGATACGCAGTATTTT; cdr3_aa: CSARVWGLAADTQYF
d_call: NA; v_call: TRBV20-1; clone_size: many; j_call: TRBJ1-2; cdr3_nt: TGCAGCTCCCTGAAACAGGGCTCAGGCTACACCTTC; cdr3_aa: CSSLKQGSGYTF
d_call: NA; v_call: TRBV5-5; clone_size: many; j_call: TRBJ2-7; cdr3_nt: TGTGCCAGCAGCTGGACCTTTGACGAGCAGTACTTC; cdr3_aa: CASSWTFDEQYF
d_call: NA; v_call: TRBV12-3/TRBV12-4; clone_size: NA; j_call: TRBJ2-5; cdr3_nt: TGTGCCAGCAGTTTAAGTGCCATAGACCAAGAGACCAAGTACTTC; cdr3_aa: CASSLSAIDQETKYF
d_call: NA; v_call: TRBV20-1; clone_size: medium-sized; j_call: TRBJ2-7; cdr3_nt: TGCAGTGCTTACAGGGACTCCTACGAGCAGTACTTC; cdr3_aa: CSAYRDSYEQYF
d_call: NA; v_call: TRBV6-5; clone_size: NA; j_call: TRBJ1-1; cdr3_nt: TGTGCCAGCAGTTACGCGGGGGCTGGCACTGAAGCTTTCTTT; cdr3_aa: CASSYAGAGTEAFF
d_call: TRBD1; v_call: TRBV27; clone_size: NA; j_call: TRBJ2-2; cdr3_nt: TGTGCCAGCAGTTTACCCCTAGGGACAGGGGTCACCGGGGAGCTGTTTTTT; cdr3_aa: CASSLPLGTGVTGELFF
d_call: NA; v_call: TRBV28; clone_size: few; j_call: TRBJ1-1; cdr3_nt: TGTGCCAGCAGTTTAATAATTAGGGCGTTTGCTTTCTTT; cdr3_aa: CASSLIIRAFAFF
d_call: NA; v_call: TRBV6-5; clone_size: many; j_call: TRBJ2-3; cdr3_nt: TGTGCCAGCAGTTACACCCCAGGGGCAGATACGCAGTATTTT; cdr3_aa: CASSYTPGADTQYF